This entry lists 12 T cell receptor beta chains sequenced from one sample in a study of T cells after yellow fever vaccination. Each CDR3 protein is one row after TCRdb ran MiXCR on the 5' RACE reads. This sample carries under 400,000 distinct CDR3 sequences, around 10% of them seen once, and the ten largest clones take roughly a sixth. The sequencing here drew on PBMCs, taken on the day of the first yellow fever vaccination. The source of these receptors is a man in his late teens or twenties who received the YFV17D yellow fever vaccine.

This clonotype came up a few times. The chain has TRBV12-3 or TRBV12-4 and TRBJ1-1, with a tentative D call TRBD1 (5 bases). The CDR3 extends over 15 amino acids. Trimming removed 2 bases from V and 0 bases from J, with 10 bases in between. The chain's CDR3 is CASSLLGGVNTEAFF. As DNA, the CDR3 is TGTGCCAGCAGTTTACTTGGGGGAGTGAACACTGAAGCTTTCTTT.

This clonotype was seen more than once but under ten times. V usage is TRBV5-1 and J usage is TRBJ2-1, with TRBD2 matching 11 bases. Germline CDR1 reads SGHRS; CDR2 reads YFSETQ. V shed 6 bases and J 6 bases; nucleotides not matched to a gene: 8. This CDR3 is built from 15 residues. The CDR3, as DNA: TGCGCCAGCACCGATGGACTAGCGGGTAGCAATGAGCAGTTCTTC. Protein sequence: CASTDGLAGSNEQFF.

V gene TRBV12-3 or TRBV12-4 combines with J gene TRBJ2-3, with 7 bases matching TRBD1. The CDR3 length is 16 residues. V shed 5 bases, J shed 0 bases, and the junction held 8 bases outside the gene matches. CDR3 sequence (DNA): TGTGCCAGCAGTCCCCGGACAGGTCATAGCACAGATACGCAGTATTTT. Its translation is CASSPRTGHSTDTQYF.

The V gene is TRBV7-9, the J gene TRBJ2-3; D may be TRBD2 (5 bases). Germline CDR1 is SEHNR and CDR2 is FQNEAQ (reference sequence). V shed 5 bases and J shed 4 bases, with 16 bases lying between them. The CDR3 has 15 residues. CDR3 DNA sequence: TGTGCCAGCAGCCCCCCCCGCGGGCGGTCAGATACGCAGTATTTT. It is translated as CASSPPRGRSDTQYF.

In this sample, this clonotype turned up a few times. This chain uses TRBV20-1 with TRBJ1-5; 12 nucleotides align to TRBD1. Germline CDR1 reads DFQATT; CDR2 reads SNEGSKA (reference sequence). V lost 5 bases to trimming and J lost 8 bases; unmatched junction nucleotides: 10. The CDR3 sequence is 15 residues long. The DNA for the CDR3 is TGCAGTGCTGTACGGGACAGGGGGCTGGGAGAGCCCCAGCATTTT. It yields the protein CSAVRDRGLGEPQHF.

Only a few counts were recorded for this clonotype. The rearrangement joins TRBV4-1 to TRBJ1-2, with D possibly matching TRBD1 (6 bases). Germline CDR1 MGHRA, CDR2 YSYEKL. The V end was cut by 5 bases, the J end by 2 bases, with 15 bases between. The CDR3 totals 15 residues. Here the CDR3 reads CASSSNPTGNYGYTF. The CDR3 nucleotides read TGCGCCAGCAGCTCCAACCCCACAGGGAACTATGGCTACACCTTC.

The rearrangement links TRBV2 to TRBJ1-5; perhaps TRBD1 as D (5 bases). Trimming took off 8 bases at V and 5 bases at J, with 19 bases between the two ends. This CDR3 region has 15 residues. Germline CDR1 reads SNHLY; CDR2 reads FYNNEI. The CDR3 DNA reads TGTGCCAGCGCCGATGACACGGGGGGGGATCAGCCCCAGCATTTT. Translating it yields CASADDTGGDQPQHF.

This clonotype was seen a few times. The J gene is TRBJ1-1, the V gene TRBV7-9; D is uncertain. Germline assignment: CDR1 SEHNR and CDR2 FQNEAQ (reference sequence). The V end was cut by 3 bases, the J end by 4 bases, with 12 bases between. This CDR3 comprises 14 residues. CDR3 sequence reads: CASSFLGYSTEAFF. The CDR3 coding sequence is TGTGCCAGCAGCTTTTTGGGATACAGCACTGAAGCTTTCTTT. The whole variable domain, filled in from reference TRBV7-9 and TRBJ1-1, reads DTGVSQNPRHKITKRGQNVTFRCDPISEHNRLYWYRQTLGQGPEFLTYFQNEAQLEKSRLLSDRFSAERPKGSFSTLEIQRTEQGDSAMYLCASSFLGYSTEAFFGQGTRLTVV.

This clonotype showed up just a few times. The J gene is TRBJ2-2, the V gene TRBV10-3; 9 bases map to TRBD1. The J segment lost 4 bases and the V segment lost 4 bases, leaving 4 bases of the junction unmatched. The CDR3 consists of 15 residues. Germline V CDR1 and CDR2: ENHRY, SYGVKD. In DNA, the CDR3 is TGTGCCATCAGTGGACAGGGGGTTGGCACCGGGGAGCTGTTTTTT. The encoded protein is CAISGQGVGTGELFF.

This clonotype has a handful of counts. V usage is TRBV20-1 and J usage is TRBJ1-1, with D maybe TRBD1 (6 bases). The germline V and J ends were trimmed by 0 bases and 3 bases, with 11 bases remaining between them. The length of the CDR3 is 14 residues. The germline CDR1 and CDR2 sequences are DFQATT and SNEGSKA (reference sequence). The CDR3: CSARDLGAYTEAFF. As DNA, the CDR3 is TGCAGTGCTAGAGATTTGGGGGCTTACACTGAAGCTTTCTTT.

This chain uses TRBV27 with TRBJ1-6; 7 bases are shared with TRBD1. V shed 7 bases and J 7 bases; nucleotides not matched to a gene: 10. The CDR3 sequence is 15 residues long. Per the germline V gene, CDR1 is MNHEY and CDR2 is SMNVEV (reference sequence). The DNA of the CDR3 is TGTGCCAGCACCCTAGGGGGCAGGGGAAATTCACCCCTCCACTTT. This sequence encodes CASTLGGRGNSPLHF.

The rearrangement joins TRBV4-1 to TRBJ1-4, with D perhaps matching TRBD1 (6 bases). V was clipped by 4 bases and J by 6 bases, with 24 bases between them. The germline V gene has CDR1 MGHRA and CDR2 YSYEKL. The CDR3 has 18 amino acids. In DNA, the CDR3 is TGCGCCAGCAGCCTCTCAACTCCGCGACAGGCTAGGGATGAAAAACTGTTTTTT. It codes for CASSLSTPRQARDEKLFF.